The rows below give T cell receptor beta chains drawn from one sample of a study of T cell responses to AZD1222 COVID-19 vaccine. Sequencing used immunoSEQ multiplex PCR; TCRdb keeps in-frame clones, though not all of them. This table holds about 150,000 clones, under 95% found once. The sample in question was peripheral blood, obtained on day 0 of AZD1222 vaccination. The receptors derive from an adult in good health. CDR3s include the opening cysteine and the closing phenylalanine or tryptophan. Fields, in order: V gene, D gene, J gene, CDR3 protein, CDR3 DNA. The D gene is left open where the match is weak.

V: TRBV12-3/TRBV12-4
D: .
J: TRBJ1-4
CDR3: CASSWGREKLFF
DNA: TGTGCCAGCAGTTGGGGACGGGAAAAACTGTTTTTT

V: TRBV6-5
D: .
J: TRBJ1-1
CDR3: CASSRQSVNTEAFF
DNA: TGTGCCAGCAGCCGACAGTCCGTGAACACTGAAGCTTTCTTT

V: TRBV4-2
D: TRBD2
J: TRBJ2-7
CDR3: CASSQAWGLAGFYEQYF
DNA: TGTGCCAGCAGCCAAGCGTGGGGACTAGCGGGGTTCTACGAGCAGTACTTC

V: TRBV13
D: TRBD1
J: TRBJ1-1
CDR3: CASSLGLGQGANTEAFF
DNA: TGTGCCAGCAGCTTAGGCCTAGGACAGGGGGCGAACACTGAAGCTTTCTTT

V: TRBV5-1
D: TRBD1
J: TRBJ1-2
CDR3: CASSPGTGRDYGYTF
DNA: TGCGCCAGCAGCCCTGGGACAGGGAGGGACTATGGCTACACCTTC

V: TRBV19
D: .
J: TRBJ1-2
CDR3: CASSESTEGFEGYTF
DNA: TGTGCCAGTAGTGAATCCACCGAGGGGTTCGAAGGCTACACCTTC

V: TRBV5-1
D: .
J: TRBJ2-7
CDR3: CASSLAGGTPYEQYF
DNA: TGCGCCAGCAGCTTGGCCGGGGGTACCCCCTACGAGCAGTACTTC

V: TRBV27
D: .
J: TRBJ2-7
CDR3: CASSFTAGQTYEQYF
DNA: TGTGCCAGCAGTTTTACGGCGGGGCAAACCTACGAGCAGTACTTC

V: TRBV6-6
D: .
J: TRBJ2-2
CDR3: CASIQDHRKNTGELFF
DNA: TGTGCCAGCATCCAAGACCACCGCAAGAACACCGGGGAGCTGTTTTTT

V: TRBV24-1
D: .
J: TRBJ1-2
CDR3: CATSDHASDRNYGYTF
DNA: TGTGCCACCAGTGACCATGCTTCGGACCGAAACTATGGCTACACCTTC

V: TRBV27
D: .
J: TRBJ2-5
CDR3: CASRTYGGETQYF
DNA: TGTGCCAGCCGGACCTACGGGGGAGAGACCCAGTACTTC

V: TRBV4-1
D: .
J: TRBJ2-1
CDR3: CASSQERTAYNEQFF
DNA: TGCGCCAGCAGCCAAGAGAGGACAGCCTACAATGAGCAGTTCTTC

V: TRBV2
D: .
J: TRBJ1-1
CDR3: CASNPGADTEAFF
DNA: TGTGCCAGCAATCCGGGGGCCGACACTGAAGCTTTCTTT

V: TRBV5-1
D: TRBD2
J: TRBJ2-3
CDR3: CASSSSGGSSDTQYF
DNA: TGCGCCAGCAGCTCGAGCGGGGGGTCCTCAGATACGCAGTATTTT

V: TRBV24-1
D: .
J: TRBJ2-2
CDR3: CATSEGTPGELFF
DNA: TGTGCCACCAGTGAGGGGACTCCCGGGGAGCTGTTTTTT

V: TRBV28
D: .
J: TRBJ1-2
CDR3: CASSLNSHGYTF
DNA: TGTGCCAGCAGTTTAAACAGCCATGGCTACACCTTC

V: TRBV7-8
D: TRBD2
J: TRBJ2-3
CDR3: CASSSSAGEGTDTQYF
DNA: TGTGCCAGCAGCTCTTCAGCGGGGGAAGGCACAGATACGCAGTATTTT

V: TRBV30
D: .
J: TRBJ1-1
CDR3: CAKGGNTEAFF
DNA: TGTGCCAAAGGGGGGAACACTGAAGCTTTCTTT